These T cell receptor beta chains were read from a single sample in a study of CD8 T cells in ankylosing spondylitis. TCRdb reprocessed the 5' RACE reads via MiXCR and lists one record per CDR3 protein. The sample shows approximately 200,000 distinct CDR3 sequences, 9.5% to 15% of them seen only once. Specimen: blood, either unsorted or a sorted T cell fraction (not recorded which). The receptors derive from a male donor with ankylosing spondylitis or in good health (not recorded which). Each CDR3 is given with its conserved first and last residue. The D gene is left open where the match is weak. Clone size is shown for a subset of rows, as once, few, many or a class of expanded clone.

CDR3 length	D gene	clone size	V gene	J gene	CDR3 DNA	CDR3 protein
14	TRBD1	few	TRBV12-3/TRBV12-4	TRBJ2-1	TGTGCCAGCAGACCGGACAGGGTTTTTAATGAGCAGTTCTTC	CASRPDRVFNEQFF
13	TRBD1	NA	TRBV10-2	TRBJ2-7	TGCGCCAGCAGTGAGGACAGGGGCTACGAGCAGTACTTC	CASSEDRGYEQYF
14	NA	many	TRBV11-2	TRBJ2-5	TGTGCCAGTAGACCTCAGGAAGGCGGGGAGACCCAGTACTTC	CASRPQEGGETQYF
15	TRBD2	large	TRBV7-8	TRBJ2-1	TGTGCCAGCAGCTTACTGGCTAGCGGGAGTCCCGAGCAGTTCTTC	CASSLLASGSPEQFF
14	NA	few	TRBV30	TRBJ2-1	TGTGCCTGGATCCCTTTCGACTCCTACAATGAGCAGTTCTTC	CAWIPFDSYNEQFF
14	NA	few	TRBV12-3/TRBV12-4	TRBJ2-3	TGTGCCAGCAGTCCTCTAGCAATCACAGATACGCAGTATTTT	CASSPLAITDTQYF
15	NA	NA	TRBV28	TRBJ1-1	TGTGCCAGCAGTTTCGGAAAAGGGGTAAACACTGAAGCTTTCTTT	CASSFGKGVNTEAFF
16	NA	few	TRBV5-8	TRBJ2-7	TGTGCCAGCAGCTGGGGGGCGGCGGCCCCGATCTACGAGCAGTACTTC	CASSWGAAAPIYEQYF
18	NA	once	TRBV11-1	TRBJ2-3	TGTGCCAGCAGCTCAAGGCCTCTTCTATTCGGTAGCACAGATACGCAGTATTTT	CASSSRPLLFGSTDTQYF
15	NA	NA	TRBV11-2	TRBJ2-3	TGTGCCAGCAGCTTTTTCGGGAGTCTAACAGATACGCAGTATTTT	CASSFFGSLTDTQYF